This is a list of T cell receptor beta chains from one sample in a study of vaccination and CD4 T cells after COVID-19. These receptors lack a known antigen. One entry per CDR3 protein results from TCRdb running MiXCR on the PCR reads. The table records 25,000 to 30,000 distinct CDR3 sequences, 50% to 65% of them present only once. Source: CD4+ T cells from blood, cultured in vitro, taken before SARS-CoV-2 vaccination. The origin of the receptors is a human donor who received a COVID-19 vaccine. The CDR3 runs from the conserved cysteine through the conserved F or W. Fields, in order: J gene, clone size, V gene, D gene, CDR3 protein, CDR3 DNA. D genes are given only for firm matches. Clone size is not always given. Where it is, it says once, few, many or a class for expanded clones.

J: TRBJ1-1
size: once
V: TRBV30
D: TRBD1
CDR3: CAWSGVRTGSPNTEAFF
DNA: TGTGCCTGGAGTGGGGTCCGGACAGGGAGCCCCAACACTGAAGCTTTCTTT

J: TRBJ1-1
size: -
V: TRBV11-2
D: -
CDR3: CASSLGSQAVNTEAFF
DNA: TGTGCCAGCAGCTTAGGTAGCCAGGCCGTGAACACTGAAGCTTTCTTT

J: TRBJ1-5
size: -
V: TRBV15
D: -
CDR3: CATSSMNQPQHF
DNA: TGTGCCACCAGCTCGATGAATCAGCCCCAGCATTTT

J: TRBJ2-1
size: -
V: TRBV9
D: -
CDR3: CASSGTPYNEQFF
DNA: TGTGCCAGCAGCGGGACACCTTACAATGAGCAGTTCTTC

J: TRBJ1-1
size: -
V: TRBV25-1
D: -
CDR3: CASRGAAQAEAFF
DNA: TGTGCCAGCAGGGGTGCCGCGCAGGCTGAAGCTTTCTTT

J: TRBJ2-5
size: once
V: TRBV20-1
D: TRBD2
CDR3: CSARDAASGARGETQYF
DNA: TGCAGTGCTAGAGATGCGGCTAGCGGGGCTCGGGGGGAGACCCAGTACTTC

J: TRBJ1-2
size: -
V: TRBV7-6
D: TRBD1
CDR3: CASSFVQGASYGYTF
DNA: TGTGCCAGCAGCTTCGTACAGGGGGCGAGCTATGGCTACACCTTC

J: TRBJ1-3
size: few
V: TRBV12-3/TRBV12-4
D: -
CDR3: CASSNSYPVSGNTIYF
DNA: TGTGCCAGCAGTAACTCCTATCCGGTCTCTGGAAACACCATATATTTT

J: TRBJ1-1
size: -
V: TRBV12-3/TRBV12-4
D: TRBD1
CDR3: CASRTGLGDTEAFF
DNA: TGTGCCAGCAGGACAGGGCTAGGAGACACTGAAGCTTTCTTT

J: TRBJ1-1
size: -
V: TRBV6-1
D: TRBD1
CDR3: CASSTSGQGFTEAFF
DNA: TGTGCCAGCAGTACCTCGGGACAGGGGTTCACTGAAGCTTTCTTT

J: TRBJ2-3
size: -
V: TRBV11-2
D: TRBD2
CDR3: CASSLVPAGATDTQYF
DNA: TGTGCCAGCAGCTTAGTGCCAGCGGGGGCGACAGATACGCAGTATTTT

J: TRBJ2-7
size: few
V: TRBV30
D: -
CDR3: CAWSAGAPYEQYF
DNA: TGTGCCTGGAGTGCAGGGGCCCCCTACGAGCAGTACTTC

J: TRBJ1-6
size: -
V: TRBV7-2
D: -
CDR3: CASSLVLVNNSPLHF
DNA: TGTGCCAGCAGCTTAGTCCTAGTCAATAATTCACCCCTCCACTTT

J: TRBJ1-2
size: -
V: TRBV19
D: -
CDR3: CASSMGAGNYGYTF
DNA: TGTGCCAGTAGTATGGGGGCAGGAAACTATGGCTACACCTTC

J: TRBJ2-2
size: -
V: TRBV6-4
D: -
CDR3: CASSDSGGELFF
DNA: TGTGCCAGCAGTGACTCGGGTGGGGAGCTGTTTTTT

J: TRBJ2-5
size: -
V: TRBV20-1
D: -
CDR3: CSAPTNPQETQYF
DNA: TGCAGTGCCCCGACCAACCCACAAGAGACCCAGTACTTC

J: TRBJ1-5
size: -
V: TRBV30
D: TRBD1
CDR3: CAWSSRDRENNQPQHF
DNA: TGTGCCTGGAGTTCCCGGGACAGGGAAAACAATCAGCCCCAGCATTTT

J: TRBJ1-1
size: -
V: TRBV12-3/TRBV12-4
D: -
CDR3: CASSRDGGGNTEAFF
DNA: TGTGCCAGCAGCCGGGACGGCGGGGGGAACACTGAAGCTTTCTTT

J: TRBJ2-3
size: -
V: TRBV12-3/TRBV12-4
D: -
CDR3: CASSFRAGPSTDTQYF
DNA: TGTGCCAGCAGTTTTCGGGCAGGGCCTAGTACAGATACGCAGTATTTT

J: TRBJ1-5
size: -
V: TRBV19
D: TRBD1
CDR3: CASSEGQGERQPQHF
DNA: TGTGCCAGTAGTGAGGGACAGGGTGAGAGGCAGCCCCAGCATTTT

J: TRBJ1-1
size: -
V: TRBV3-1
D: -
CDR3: CASSQEIIPNTEAFF
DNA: TGTGCCAGCAGCCAAGAAATCATTCCGAACACTGAAGCTTTCTTT

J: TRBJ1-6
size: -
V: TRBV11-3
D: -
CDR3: CASSLVRASRVLHF
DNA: TGTGCCAGCAGCTTAGTCCGCGCATCGCGGGTCCTCCACTTT

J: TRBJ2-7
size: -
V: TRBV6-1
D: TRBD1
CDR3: CASSRDREFVEQYF
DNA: TGTGCCAGCAGCCGGGACAGGGAATTCGTCGAGCAGTACTTC

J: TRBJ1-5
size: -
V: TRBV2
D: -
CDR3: CASRVVDNQPQHF
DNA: TGTGCCAGCAGGGTTGTGGACAATCAGCCCCAGCATTTT

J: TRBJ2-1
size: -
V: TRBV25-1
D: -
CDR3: CASRKTSNEQFF
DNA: TGTGCCAGCAGGAAGACTAGTAATGAGCAGTTCTTC

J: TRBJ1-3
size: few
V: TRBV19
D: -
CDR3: CASSESSVSGNTIYF
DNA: TGTGCCAGTAGTGAATCCTCCGTGTCTGGAAACACCATATATTTT

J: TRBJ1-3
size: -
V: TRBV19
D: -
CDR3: CASTSGHRSGNTIYF
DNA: TGTGCCAGTACTAGTGGACATCGGTCCGGAAACACCATATATTTT

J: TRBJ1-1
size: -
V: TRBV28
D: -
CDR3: CASSLSGGENTEAFF
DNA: TGTGCCAGCAGTTTATCGGGGGGCGAGAACACTGAAGCTTTCTTT

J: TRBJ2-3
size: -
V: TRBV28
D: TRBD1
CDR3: CASSRDSSLQYF
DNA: TGTGCCAGCAGTCGGGACAGTTCCCTGCAGTATTTT

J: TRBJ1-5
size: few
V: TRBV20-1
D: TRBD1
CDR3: CSVGDRYQPQHF
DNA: TGCAGTGTAGGGGACAGATATCAGCCCCAGCATTTT

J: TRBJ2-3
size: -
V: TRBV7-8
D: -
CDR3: CASRPSSVGAMGDTQYF
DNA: TGTGCCAGCAGGCCTTCCTCGGTAGGGGCGATGGGAGATACGCAGTATTTT

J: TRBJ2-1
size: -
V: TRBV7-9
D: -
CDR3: CASSPLGYRNNEQFF
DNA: TGTGCCAGCAGCCCACTGGGCTACAGAAACAATGAGCAGTTCTTC

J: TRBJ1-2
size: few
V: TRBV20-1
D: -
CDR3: CSARSTGTDYYGYTF
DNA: TGCAGTGCTAGGAGTACAGGGACGGATTACTATGGCTACACCTTC

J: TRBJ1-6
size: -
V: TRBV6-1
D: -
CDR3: CASSEGQGKNSPLHF
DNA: TGTGCCAGCAGTGAGGGCCAGGGTAAAAATTCACCCCTCCACTTT

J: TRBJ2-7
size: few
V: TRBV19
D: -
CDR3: CASSLGQTYEQYF
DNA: TGTGCCAGTAGTCTAGGACAGACCTACGAGCAGTACTTC

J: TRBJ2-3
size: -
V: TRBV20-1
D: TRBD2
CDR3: CSAMRSGETDTQYF
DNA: TGCAGTGCTATGAGGAGCGGGGAGACAGATACGCAGTATTTT

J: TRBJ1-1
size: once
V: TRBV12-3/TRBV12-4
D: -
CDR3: CASSFGGGTEAFF
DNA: TGTGCCAGCAGTTTTGGGGGGGGAACTGAAGCTTTCTTT

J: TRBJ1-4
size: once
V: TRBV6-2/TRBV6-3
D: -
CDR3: CASRRGQTTNEKLFF
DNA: TGTGCCAGCAGGCGAGGACAGACAACTAATGAAAAACTGTTTTTT

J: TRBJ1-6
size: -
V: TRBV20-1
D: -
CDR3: CSARARTDYNSPLHF
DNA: TGCAGTGCTAGGGCCAGGACCGACTATAATTCACCCCTCCACTTT

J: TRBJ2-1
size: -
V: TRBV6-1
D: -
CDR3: CASSEVVRGGHEQFF
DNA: TGTGCCAGCAGTGAAGTTGTCCGGGGAGGCCATGAGCAGTTCTTC

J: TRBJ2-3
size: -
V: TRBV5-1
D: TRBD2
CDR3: CASSVRLAGASDTQYF
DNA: TGCGCCAGCAGCGTACGACTAGCGGGGGCTTCAGATACGCAGTATTTT

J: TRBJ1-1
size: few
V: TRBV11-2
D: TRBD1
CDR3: CASSLTGGTEAFF
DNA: TGTGCCAGCAGCTTGACAGGGGGTACTGAAGCTTTCTTT